This T cell receptor (beta chain) appears in the sequencing data of a study of cytomegalovirus exposure and HLA in healthy donors. This clone was observed at least ten times. Its antigen remains unknown. The study ran its PCR with 60 Vbeta and 13 Jbeta primers. The authors' processing: Tens of millions of unique TCR beta chains, roughly 11 million of them shared, were counted by a later analysis. Profiling relied on immunoSEQ multiplex PCR, and the TCRdb table lists in-frame clones only, not all of them. V and J calls and clone size come straight from that table; D and trimming were deduced from the DNA. The sample lists under 200,000 clones; 77% were seen once. General study results and limits: Later analysis associated a missense DCLRE1C variant with TCR beta V- and J-gene trimming.

Germline CDR1 is SGHAT and CDR2 is FQNNGV. The V end lost 5 bases, the J end lost 3 bases, and 11 bases lay between the germline ends. The CDR3 contains 13 residues. Sequencing used PBMCs. The clonotype was recovered from a woman under 40 in good health and CMV-seronegative. The J gene is TRBJ2-7, the V gene TRBV11-2; TRBD1 might be the D (6 bases). CDR3 amino acids: CASSPLGGYEQYF. In nucleotides, the CDR3 is TGTGCCAGCAGCCCCTTAGGGGGCTACGAGCAGTACTTC.